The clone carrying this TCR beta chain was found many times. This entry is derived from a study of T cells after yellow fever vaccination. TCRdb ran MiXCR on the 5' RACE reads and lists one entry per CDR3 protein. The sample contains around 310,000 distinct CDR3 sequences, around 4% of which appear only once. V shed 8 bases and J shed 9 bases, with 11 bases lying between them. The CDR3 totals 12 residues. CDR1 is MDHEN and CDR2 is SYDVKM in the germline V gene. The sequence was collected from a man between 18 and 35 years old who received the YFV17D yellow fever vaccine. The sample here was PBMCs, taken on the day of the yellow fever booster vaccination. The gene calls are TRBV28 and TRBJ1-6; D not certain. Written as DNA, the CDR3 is TGTGCCAGCGTCAGCATGGGTTCACCCCTCCACTTT. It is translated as CASVSMGSPLHF.